One sample yielded the 5 T cell receptor beta chains listed below, sequenced in a study of T cells in localized non-small cell lung cancer (dated by TCRdb to the early 2020s). Libraries came from the immunoSEQ multiplex PCR assay. TCRdb mirrors the immuneACCESS table, restricted to in-frame sequences. Some clones are absent from its copies; in checked studies, under half trace to an unresolved V gene, and the reason for the others is unknown. The sample includes roughly 64,000 clones, with more than 80% observed a single time. About 4.5% of the sample goes to the ten largest clones. The sequencing used PBMCs, collected before any cancer treatment. The origin of the receptors is a man aged 35 to 69 with stage II lung adenocarcinoma.

The chain carries TRBV19 and TRBJ2-7; TRBD1 agrees at 7 bases. V lost 10 bases, J lost 9 bases, and 18 bases stayed unmatched. Germline values: CDR1 LNHDA, CDR2 SQIVND (reference sequence). The CDR3 loop spans 14 amino acids. CDR3 protein: CAIHTGQPGAVQYF. The CDR3 coding sequence is TGTGCCATTCACACGGGACAGCCAGGGGCCGTGCAGTACTTC.

The V gene is TRBV2, the J gene TRBJ1-3, with D maybe TRBD1 (6 bases). The CDR3 spans 15 residues. V lost 5 bases and J lost 5, with 16 bases in between. Looked up from germline, CDR1 is SNHLY and CDR2 is FYNNEI. CDR3 nucleotide sequence: TGTGCCAGCAGTCACCTGACAGGAGATCGAAACACCATATATTTT. Translation: CASSHLTGDRNTIYF.

The chain uses TRBV5-1 and TRBJ2-7; D is perhaps TRBD1 or TRBD2 (5 bases each). The ends were cut back, 0 bases at V and 4 bases at J, with 11 bases in the middle. The CDR3 extends over 14 amino acids. The germline V gene encodes CDR1 SGHRS and CDR2 YFSETQ. The chain's CDR3 is CASSLAGQKYEQYF. CDR3 bases: TGCGCCAGCAGCTTGGCGGGGCAGAAATACGAGCAGTACTTC.

The V call is TRBV7-9, the J call TRBJ1-4, with D unclear. V was shortened by 10 bases and J by 8 bases, with 17 bases between the two germline ends. The CDR3 runs 13 residues. Germline V gene lookup returns CDR1 SEHNR and CDR2 FQNEAQ (reference sequence). The CDR3 protein is CATQIQMGEKLFF. Written as DNA, the CDR3 is TGTGCCACCCAAATTCAGATGGGGGAAAAACTGTTTTTT.

The gene calls are TRBV14 and TRBJ1-1; D ambiguous. The V end was cut by 5 bases, the J end by 2 bases, with 9 bases between. The CDR3 runs to 13 residues. Germline CDR1 is SGHDN and CDR2 is FVKESK. CDR3 sequence: CASSEDGNTEAFF. CDR3 coding DNA: TGTGCCAGCAGCGAGGACGGAAACACTGAAGCTTTCTTT.